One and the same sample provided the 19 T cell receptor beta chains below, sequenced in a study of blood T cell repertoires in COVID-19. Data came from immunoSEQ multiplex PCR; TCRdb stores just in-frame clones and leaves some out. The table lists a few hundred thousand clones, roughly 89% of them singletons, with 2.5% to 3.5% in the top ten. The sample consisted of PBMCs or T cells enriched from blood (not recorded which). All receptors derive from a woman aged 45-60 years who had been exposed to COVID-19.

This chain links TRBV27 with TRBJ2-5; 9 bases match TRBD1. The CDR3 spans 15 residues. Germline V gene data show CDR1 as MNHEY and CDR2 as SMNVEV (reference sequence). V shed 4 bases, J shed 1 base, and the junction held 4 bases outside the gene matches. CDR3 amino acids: CASSSPGQGQETQYF. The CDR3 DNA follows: TGTGCCAGCAGTTCGCCGGGACAGGGCCAAGAGACCCAGTACTTC.

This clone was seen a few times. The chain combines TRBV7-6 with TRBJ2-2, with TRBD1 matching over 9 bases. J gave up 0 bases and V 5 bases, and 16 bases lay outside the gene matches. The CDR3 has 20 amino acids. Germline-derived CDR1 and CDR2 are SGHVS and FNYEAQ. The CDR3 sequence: CASSIPPGQGTPTNTGELFF. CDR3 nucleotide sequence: TGTGCCAGCAGCATCCCCCCGGGACAGGGCACTCCAACGAACACCGGGGAGCTGTTTTTT.

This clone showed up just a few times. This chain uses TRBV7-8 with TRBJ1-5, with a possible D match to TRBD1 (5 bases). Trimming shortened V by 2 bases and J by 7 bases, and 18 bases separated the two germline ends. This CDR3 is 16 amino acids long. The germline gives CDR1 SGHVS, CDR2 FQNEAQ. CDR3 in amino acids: CASSLSARRVGQPQHF. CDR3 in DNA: TGTGCCAGCAGCTTAAGTGCGCGCAGGGTGGGACAGCCCCAGCATTTT.

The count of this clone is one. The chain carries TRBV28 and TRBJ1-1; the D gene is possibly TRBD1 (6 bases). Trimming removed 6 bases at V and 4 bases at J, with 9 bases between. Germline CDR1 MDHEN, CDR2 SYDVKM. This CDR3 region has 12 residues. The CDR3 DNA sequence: TGTGCCAGCAGACAGGGAGCCACTGAAGCTTTCTTT. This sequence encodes CASRQGATEAFF.

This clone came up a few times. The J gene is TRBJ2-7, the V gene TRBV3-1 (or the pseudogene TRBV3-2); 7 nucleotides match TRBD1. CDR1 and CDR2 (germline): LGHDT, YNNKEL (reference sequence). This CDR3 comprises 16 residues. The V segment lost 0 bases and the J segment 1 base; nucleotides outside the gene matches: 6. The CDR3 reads CASSQELVTGSYEQYF. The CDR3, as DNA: TGTGCCAGCAGCCAAGAACTAGTGACAGGGTCCTACGAGCAGTACTTC.

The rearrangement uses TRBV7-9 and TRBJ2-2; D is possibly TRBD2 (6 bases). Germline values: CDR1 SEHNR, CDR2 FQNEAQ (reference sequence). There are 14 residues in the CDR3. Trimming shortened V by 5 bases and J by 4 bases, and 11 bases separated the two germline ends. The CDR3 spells CASSQLAVTGELFF. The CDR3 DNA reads TGTGCCAGCAGCCAACTAGCTGTCACCGGGGAGCTGTTTTTT.

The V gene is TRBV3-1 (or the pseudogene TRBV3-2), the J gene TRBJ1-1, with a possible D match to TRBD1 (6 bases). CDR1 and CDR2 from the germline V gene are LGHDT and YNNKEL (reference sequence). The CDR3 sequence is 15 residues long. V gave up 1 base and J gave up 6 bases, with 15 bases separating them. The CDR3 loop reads CASSQVGQWRPEAFF. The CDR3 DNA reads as TGTGCCAGCAGCCAAGTCGGACAGTGGAGGCCTGAAGCTTTCTTT.

CDR3: CASSLGAIGEQYF. The DNA for the CDR3 is TGTGCCAGCAGTTTAGGAGCAATTGGCGAGCAGTACTTC. The J gene is TRBJ2-7, the V gene TRBV27; the D is unclear. Germline loops: CDR1 MNHEY, CDR2 SMNVEV (reference sequence). V lost 2 bases to trimming and J lost 6 bases, with 11 bases between them. The CDR3 runs to 13 residues.

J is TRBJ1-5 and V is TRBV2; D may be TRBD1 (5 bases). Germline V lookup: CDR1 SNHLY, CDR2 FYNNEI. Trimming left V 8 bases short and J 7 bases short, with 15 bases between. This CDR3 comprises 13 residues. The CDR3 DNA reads TGTGCCAGCGGTCCGACCGGGGGGCAGCCCCAGCATTTT. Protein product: CASGPTGGQPQHF. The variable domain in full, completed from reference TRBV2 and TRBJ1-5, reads EPEVTQTPSHQVTQMGQEVILRCVPISNHLYFYWYRQILGQKVEFLVSFYNNEISEKSEIFDDQFSVERPDGSNFTLKIRSTKLEDSAMYFCASGPTGGQPQHFGDGTRLSIL.

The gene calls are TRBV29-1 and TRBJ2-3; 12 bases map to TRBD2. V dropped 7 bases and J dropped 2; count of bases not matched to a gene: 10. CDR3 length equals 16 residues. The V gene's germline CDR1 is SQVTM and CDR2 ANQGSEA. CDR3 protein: CSGTSGGPDFTDTQYF. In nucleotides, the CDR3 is TGCAGCGGTACTAGCGGGGGGCCTGATTTCACAGATACGCAGTATTTT.

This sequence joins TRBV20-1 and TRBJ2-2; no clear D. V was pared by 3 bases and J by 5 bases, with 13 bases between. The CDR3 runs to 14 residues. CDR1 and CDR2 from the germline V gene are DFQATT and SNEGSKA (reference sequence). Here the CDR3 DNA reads TGCAGTGCTAGTAGTGCCCCTCTAACCGGGGAGCTGTTTTTT. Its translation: CSASSAPLTGELFF.

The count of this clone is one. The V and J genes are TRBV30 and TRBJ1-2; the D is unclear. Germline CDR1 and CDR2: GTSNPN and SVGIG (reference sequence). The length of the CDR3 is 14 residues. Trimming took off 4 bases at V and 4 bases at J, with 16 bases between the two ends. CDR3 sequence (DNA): TGTGCCTGGAACCGAAATATGGGCCGCTATGGCTACACCTTC. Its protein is CAWNRNMGRYGYTF. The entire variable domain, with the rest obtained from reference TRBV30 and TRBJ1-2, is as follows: SQTIHQWPATLVQPVGSPLSLECTVEGTSNPNLYWYRQAAGRGLQLLFYSVGIGQISSEVPQNLSASRPQDRQFILSSKKLLLSDSGFYLCAWNRNMGRYGYTFGSGTRLTVV.

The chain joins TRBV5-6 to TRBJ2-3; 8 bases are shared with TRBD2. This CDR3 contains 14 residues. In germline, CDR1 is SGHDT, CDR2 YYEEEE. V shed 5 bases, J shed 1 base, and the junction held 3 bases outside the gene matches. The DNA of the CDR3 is TGTGCCAGCAGGCGTAGCGGGGGCACAGATACGCAGTATTTT. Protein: CASRRSGGTDTQYF. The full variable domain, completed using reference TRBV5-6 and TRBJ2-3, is DAGVTQSPTHLIKTRGQQVTLRCSPKSGHDTVSWYQQALGQGPQFIFQYYEEEERQRGNFPDRFSGHQFPNYSSELNVNALLLGDSALYLCASRRSGGTDTQYFGPGTRLTVL.

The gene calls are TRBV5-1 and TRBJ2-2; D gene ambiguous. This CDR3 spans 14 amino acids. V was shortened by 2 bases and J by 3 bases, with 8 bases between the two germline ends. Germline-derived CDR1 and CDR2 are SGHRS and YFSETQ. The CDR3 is CASSFQTDTGELFF. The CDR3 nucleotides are TGCGCCAGCAGCTTCCAAACGGACACCGGGGAGCTGTTTTTT.

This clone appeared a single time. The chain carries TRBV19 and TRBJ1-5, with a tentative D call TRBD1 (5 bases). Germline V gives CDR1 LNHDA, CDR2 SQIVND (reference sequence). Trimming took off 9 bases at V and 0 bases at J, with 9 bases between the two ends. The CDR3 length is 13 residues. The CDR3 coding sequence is TGTGCCAGCGGGGGGATTAGCAATCAGCCCCAGCATTTT. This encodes CASGGISNQPQHF.

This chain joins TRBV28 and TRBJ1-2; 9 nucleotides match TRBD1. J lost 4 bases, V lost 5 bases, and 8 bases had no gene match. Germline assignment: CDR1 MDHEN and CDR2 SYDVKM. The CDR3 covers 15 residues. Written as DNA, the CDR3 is TGTGCCAGCAGTCCTCGACAGGGGGGAGTCTATGGCTACACCTTC. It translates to CASSPRQGGVYGYTF.

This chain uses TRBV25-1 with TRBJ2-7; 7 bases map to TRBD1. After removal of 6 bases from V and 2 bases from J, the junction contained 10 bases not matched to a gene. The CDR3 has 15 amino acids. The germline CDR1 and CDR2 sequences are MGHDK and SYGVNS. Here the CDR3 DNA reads TGTGCCAGCAGCGATGCCCCGACAGGGCCCTACGAGCAGTACTTC. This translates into CASSDAPTGPYEQYF.

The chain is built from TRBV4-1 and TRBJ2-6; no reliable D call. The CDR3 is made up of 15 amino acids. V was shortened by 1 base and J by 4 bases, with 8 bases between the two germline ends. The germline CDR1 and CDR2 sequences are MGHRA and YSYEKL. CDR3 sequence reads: CASSQAVGGANVLTF. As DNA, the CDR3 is TGCGCCAGCAGCCAAGCCGTGGGCGGGGCCAACGTCCTGACTTTC.

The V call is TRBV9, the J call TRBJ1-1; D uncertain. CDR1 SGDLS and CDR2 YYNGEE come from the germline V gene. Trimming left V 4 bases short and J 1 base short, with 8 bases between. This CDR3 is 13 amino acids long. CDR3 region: CASSKSGNTEAFF. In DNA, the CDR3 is TGTGCCAGCAGCAAGAGCGGGAACACTGAAGCTTTCTTT.